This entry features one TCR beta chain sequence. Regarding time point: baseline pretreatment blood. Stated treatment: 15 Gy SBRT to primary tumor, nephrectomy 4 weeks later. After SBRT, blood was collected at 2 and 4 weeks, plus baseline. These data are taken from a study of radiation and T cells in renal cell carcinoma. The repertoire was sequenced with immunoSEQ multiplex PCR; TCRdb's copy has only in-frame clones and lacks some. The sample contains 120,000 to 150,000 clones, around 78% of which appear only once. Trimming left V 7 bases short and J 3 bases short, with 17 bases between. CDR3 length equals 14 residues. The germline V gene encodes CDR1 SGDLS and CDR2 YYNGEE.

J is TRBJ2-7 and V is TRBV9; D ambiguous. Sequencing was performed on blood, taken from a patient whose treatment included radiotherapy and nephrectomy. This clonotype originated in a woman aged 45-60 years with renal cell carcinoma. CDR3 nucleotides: TGTGCCAGCCATAGGTACCACGTTAACTACGAGCAGTACTTC. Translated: CASHRYHVNYEQYF. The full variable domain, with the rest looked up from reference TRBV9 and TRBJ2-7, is DSGVTQTPKHLITATGQRVTLRCSPRSGDLSVYWYQQSLDQGLQFLIQYYNGEERAKGNILERFSAQQFPDLHSELNLSSLELGDSALYFCASHRYHVNYEQYFGPGTRLTVT.